One sample yielded the 12 T cell receptor beta chains listed below, sequenced in a study of blood T cell repertoires in COVID-19. Data came from immunoSEQ multiplex PCR; TCRdb stores just in-frame clones and leaves some out. The data contain about 220,000 clones, 70% to 90% of them seen just once; the ten biggest clones take up about 2.5%. Sequencing used peripheral blood. These receptors all stem from a woman in her 70s with COVID-19, enrolled during active disease.

This clone was seen only a few times. The J gene is TRBJ2-5, the V gene TRBV5-1; 7 nucleotides line up with TRBD1. Germline V gives CDR1 SGHRS, CDR2 YFSETQ. The CDR3 contains 13 residues. The V and J ends lost 4 bases and 5 bases, in that order; junction bases with no gene match: 5. Here the CDR3 DNA reads TGCGCCAGCAGCCGGGACAGTTCGGAGACCCAGTACTTC. Amino acids: CASSRDSSETQYF.

A single count supports this clone. Here the CDR3 reads CASSLTGGNLKFFEQYF. CDR3 DNA: TGTGCCAGCAGCTTAACAGGGGGCAATCTCAAGTTCTTTGAGCAGTACTTC. The chain uses TRBV7-2 and TRBJ2-7; TRBD1 matches 9 bases. J gave up 7 bases and V 2 bases, and 15 bases lay outside the gene matches. The CDR3 has 17 amino acids. CDR1 is SGHTA and CDR2 is FQGNSA in the germline V gene.

This chain connects TRBV2 to TRBJ1-2, with 10 bases matching TRBD1. Germline trimming cut 8 bases from V and 6 bases from J; bases unmatched to any gene: 3. The V gene's germline CDR1 is SNHLY and CDR2 FYNNEI. The CDR3 is 12 amino acids. The CDR3 sequence is CASGDRGNGYTF. As DNA, the CDR3 is TGTGCCAGCGGGGACAGGGGAAATGGCTACACCTTC.

V is TRBV6-5 and J is TRBJ2-3; perhaps TRBD2 as D (6 bases). The CDR3 totals 13 residues. In germline, CDR1 is MNHEY, CDR2 SVGAGI. V lost 7 bases to trimming and J lost 6 bases, with 14 bases between them. The CDR3 region has the DNA TGTGCCAGCACTACGTCAGGAGGGGATACGCAGTATTTT. This encodes CASTTSGGDTQYF.

The rearrangement joins TRBV6-5 to TRBJ2-7; TRBD1 matches 11 bases. The CDR3 totals 13 residues. Germline CDR1 reads MNHEY; CDR2 reads SVGAGI. V gave up 10 bases and J gave up 8 bases; unmatched junction bases: 10. The DNA of the CDR3 is TGTGCCACTGCGGGACAGGGGGGCTCAAAGCAGTACTTC. Translated, it gives CATAGQGGSKQYF.

The rearrangement uses TRBV6-5 and TRBJ2-3; TRBD2 is a possible D gene (6 bases). The CDR3 has 14 residues. Germline V gene lookup returns CDR1 MNHEY and CDR2 SVGAGI. V gave up 6 bases and J gave up 1 base, with 11 bases separating them. CDR3 nucleotides: TGTGCCAGCAGCTGGGACTGGGGCACAGATACGCAGTATTTT. It specifies CASSWDWGTDTQYF.

CDR3 in DNA: TGTGCCAGCAGCTTGATGGGGCAGAGGGAGCAGTTCTTC. Translation gives CASSLMGQREQFF. The genes are TRBV11-1 and TRBJ2-1, with a weak D call TRBD1 (5 bases). The CDR3 is 13 residues long. V gave up 3 bases and J gave up 10 bases, with 13 bases separating them. Germline lookup yields CDR1 SGHAT and CDR2 FQDESV (reference sequence).

The chain carries TRBV5-4 and TRBJ2-1, with 11 bases matching TRBD2. With V trimmed by 3 bases and J by 5 bases, 4 bases remained unmatched. The CDR3 consists of 15 residues. In germline, CDR1 is SGHNT, CDR2 YYREEE (reference sequence). The CDR3 protein is CASSSTSGENNEQFF. The CDR3 DNA sequence: TGTGCCAGCAGCTCGACTAGCGGGGAAAACAATGAGCAGTTCTTC.

This clone was detected only a few times. The chain links TRBV11-2 to TRBJ1-4; 11 nucleotides match TRBD1. This CDR3 is built from 15 residues. V was pared by 3 bases and J by 7 bases, with 4 bases of the junction left unmatched. CDR1 SGHAT and CDR2 FQNNGV come from the germline V gene. CDR3 amino acids: CASSFGTGGSEKLFF. CDR3 DNA: TGTGCCAGCAGCTTTGGGACAGGGGGATCTGAAAAACTGTTTTTT.

This sequence joins TRBV28 and TRBJ2-3; maybe TRBD2 (5 bases). Trimming took 6 bases from V and 2 from J, leaving 12 bases between them. The CDR3 loop spans 14 amino acids. CDR1 MDHEN and CDR2 SYDVKM come from the germline V gene. The CDR3 coding sequence is TGTGCCAGCAGCCGGACTCAAGACACAGATACGCAGTATTTT. Amino acids: CASSRTQDTDTQYF.

The rearrangement joins TRBV19 to TRBJ2-1, with D hard to call. The germline V gene has CDR1 LNHDA and CDR2 SQIVND (reference sequence). Trimming cost V 4 bases and J 7 bases, with 8 bases left between them. This CDR3 region has 12 residues. CDR3 in amino acids: CASSTRANEQFF. The CDR3 nucleotides read TGTGCCAGTAGTACCCGTGCGAATGAGCAGTTCTTC.

V usage is TRBV29-1 and J usage is TRBJ1-1; D possibly corresponds to TRBD1 (6 bases). The CDR3 extends over 13 amino acids. The V end was cut by 7 bases, the J end by 0 bases, with 12 bases between. Germline V gene lookup returns CDR1 SQVTM and CDR2 ANQGSEA. CDR3 nucleotide sequence: TGCAGCGCGAAACAGGGATTGAACACTGAAGCTTTCTTT. Residues: CSAKQGLNTEAFF.